What follows is one T cell receptor (beta chain) and its context. Sequenced by immunoSEQ multiplex PCR; TCRdb stores in-frame clones only, minus some. The table records about 140,000 clones, about 90% of them present only once. This record comes from a study of control samples from healthy donors and cancer patients. The CDR3 is 14 residues long. The V gene's germline CDR1 is SGHRS and CDR2 YFSETQ. Trimming at V came to 2 bases and at J to 3 bases, leaving 4 bases not matched to a gene. The sample taken for sequencing was blood. The TCR originated in a man aged 18-30 years in good health. The gene calls are TRBV5-1 and TRBJ2-5, with 7 bases matching TRBD1. Here the CDR3 reads CASSFGDREETQYF. The CDR3 nucleotides are TGCGCCAGCAGCTTCGGGGACAGAGAAGAGACCCAGTACTTC.